A single T cell receptor beta chain is shown here with its context. This CDR3 contains 14 residues. CDR1 and CDR2 from the germline V gene are SNHLY and FYNNEI. The V end lost 5 bases, the J end lost 6 bases, and 15 bases lay between the germline ends. The data originate from a study of T cell changes during pregnancy in multiple sclerosis. The assay was immunoSEQ multiplex PCR, and TCRdb's table has in-frame clones only and misses some. This repertoire shows about 68,000 clones, about 90% found once; its top ten account for more than 0.75%. The source of this sequence is a female donor with multiple sclerosis, enrolled in a pregnancy study. V usage is TRBV2 and J usage is TRBJ2-3; D is possibly TRBD2 (6 bases). The sample here was peripheral blood, taken in the second trimester of pregnancy. The DNA of the CDR3 is TGTGCCAGCAGTTCCGGGACTTCTGGGGATACGCAGTATTTT. It specifies CASSSGTSGDTQYF.